Listed here are 2 T cell receptor beta chains from one sample, sequenced in a study of T cells in Graves' hyperthyroidism and ophthalmopathy (dated by TCRdb to the late 2010s). Receptors were amplified or captured by multiplex PCR. Data came from an Illumina HiSeq 2000. The TCR beta CDR3 regions were amplified from the RNA transcripts. For the first round of RT-PCR on the TCR CDR3, the HTBI primer set was used together with the Qiagen OneStep RT-PCR kit. Clones were called with MiXCR by TCRdb after fastp trimmed the public reads at Q25, and only in-frame beta chains were retained. Entries are consolidated by CDR3 protein sequence, retaining the most common genes and DNA. This sample lists 45,000 to 75,000 distinct CDR3 sequences; just under 50% were detected once. The ten largest make up over 10% of the sample. The sample was blood. Source of these receptors: a woman in her thirties with Graves' ophthalmopathy.

This clonotype has ten or more counts. The rearrangement uses TRBV25-1 and TRBJ2-1; 8 bases are a match to TRBD1. V lost 8 bases, J lost 8 bases, and 8 bases stayed unmatched. Germline CDR1 reads MGHDK; CDR2 reads SYGVNS. The CDR3 has 13 amino acids. CDR3 coding DNA: TGTGCCAGCGCGCGACAGGGGATCGATGAGCAGTTCTTC. Its protein is CASARQGIDEQFF.

This clonotype has ten or more counts. V is TRBV3-1 and J is TRBJ2-5, with a possible D match to TRBD2 (7 bases). This CDR3 region has 15 residues. CDR1 and CDR2 (germline): LGHDT, YNNKEL (reference sequence). Trimming stripped 5 bases from V and 1 base from J, with 14 bases between. CDR3 sequence (DNA): TGTGCCAGCAGCAAGCAGGGGAGGGGCCAAGAGACCCAGTACTTC. Its translation: CASSKQGRGQETQYF.